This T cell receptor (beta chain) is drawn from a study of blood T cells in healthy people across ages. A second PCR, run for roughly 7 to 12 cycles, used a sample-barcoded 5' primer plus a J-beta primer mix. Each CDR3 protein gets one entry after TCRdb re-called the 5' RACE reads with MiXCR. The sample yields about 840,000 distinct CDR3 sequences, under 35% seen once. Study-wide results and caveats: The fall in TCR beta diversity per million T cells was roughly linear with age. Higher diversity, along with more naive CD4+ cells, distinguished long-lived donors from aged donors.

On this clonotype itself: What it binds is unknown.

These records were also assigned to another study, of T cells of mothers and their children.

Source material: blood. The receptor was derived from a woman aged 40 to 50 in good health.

In nucleotides, the CDR3 is TGTGCCACTCGACGGCTAACGGGATCACCCCTCCACTTT. Its protein product is CATRRLTGSPLHF. The chain is built from TRBV7-2 and TRBJ1-6; D not resolved. This CDR3 is 13 amino acids long. CDR1 and CDR2 (germline): SGHTA, FQGNSA. The ends were cut back, 10 bases at V and 10 bases at J, with 17 bases in the middle. Drawing the rest from reference TRBV7-2 and TRBJ1-6, the complete variable domain is GAGVSQSPSNKVTEKGKDVELRCDPISGHTALYWYRQSLGQGLEFLIYFQGNSAPDKSGLPSDRFSAERTGGSVSTLTIQRTQQEDSAVYLCATRRLTGSPLHFGNGTRLTVT.